This T cell receptor (beta chain) was recorded in a study of early T cells in non-severe SARS-CoV-2 infection. Overall study context: The study sequenced bulk RNA from unsorted whole blood, with chains unpaired.

The CDR3 covers 18 residues. Germline lookup yields CDR1 MNHEY and CDR2 SMNVEV (reference sequence). The ends lost 6 bases at V and 0 bases at J; junction bases unmatched: 8. Researchers attached unique molecular identifiers to individual cDNA molecules. MiXCR, applied by TCRdb to the 5' RACE reads, yields one record per CDR3 protein. The sample has some 40,000 distinct CDR3 sequences, about 6% seen once. This sample comprised whole blood, obtained at baseline. The chain links TRBV27 to TRBJ2-1; 13 bases are shared with TRBD2. The sequence was collected from an adult who was a healthcare worker with PCR-confirmed SARS-CoV-2 infection or an uninfected control (not recorded which). The DNA of the CDR3 is TGTGCCAGCAGCCCAGGGACTAGCGGGACCCCCTCCTACAATGAGCAGTTCTTC. Translating gives CASSPGTSGTPSYNEQFF.